The clone carrying this T cell receptor beta chain occurred a few times. Its antigen is still unknown. PCR employed 60 Vbeta and 13 Jbeta primers. The protocol was immunoSEQ multiplex PCR, while the TCRdb copy is restricted to in-frame clones and leaves out a portion. This sample has approximately 70,000 clones; 78% occur once, and the top ten carry 9.7%. The data stem from a study of cytomegalovirus exposure and HLA in healthy donors. Whole-study results and caveats: According to the study, 160 or so TCR beta chains were cytomegalovirus-associated. HLA restriction was apparent for most CMV-associated TCR beta chains in a later analysis.

V was cut by 0 bases and J by 13 bases, with 9 bases left in between. Germline CDR1 is LGHNA and CDR2 is YNFKEQ. The CDR3 totals 12 residues. Sequences were obtained from PBMCs. The TCR sequence derives from a man between 40 and 49 years old in good health and CMV-seronegative. The chain combines TRBV4-2 with TRBJ1-4; D perhaps matches TRBD1 (5 bases). The CDR3 loop reads CASSQDGGILFF. The CDR3 nucleotides read TGTGCCAGCAGCCAAGATGGGGGGATACTGTTTTTT.